This TCR beta chain was observed in a study of CD8 T cells in ankylosing spondylitis. Whole-study findings and limits: Disease-associated clones were reportedly significantly overrepresented in matched ankylosing spondylitis synovial fluid. Earlier studies detected some motif variants in reactive arthritis synovial fluid and blood.

This clonotype appeared many times. The antigen remains undetermined. Quantitative 5'-RACE with molecular barcodes was used to make the TCR beta libraries. TCRdb reprocessed the 5' RACE reads via MiXCR and lists one record per CDR3 protein. The table has about 130,000 distinct CDR3 sequences, over 7% seen once. V shed 1 base and J shed 4 bases, with 11 bases lying between them. CDR1 and CDR2 (germline): MNHEY, SMNVEV (reference sequence). This CDR3 is built from 15 residues. Sequencing was done on a sample of blood, either unsorted or a sorted T cell fraction (not recorded which). The sequence derives from a male donor with ankylosing spondylitis or in good health (not recorded which). The V call is TRBV27, the J call TRBJ2-1; perhaps D is TRBD1 or TRBD2 (5 bases each). CDR3 bases: TGTGCCAGCAGTTTATGGGACCAAGGGTACAATGAGCAGTTCTTC. This codes for CASSLWDQGYNEQFF.